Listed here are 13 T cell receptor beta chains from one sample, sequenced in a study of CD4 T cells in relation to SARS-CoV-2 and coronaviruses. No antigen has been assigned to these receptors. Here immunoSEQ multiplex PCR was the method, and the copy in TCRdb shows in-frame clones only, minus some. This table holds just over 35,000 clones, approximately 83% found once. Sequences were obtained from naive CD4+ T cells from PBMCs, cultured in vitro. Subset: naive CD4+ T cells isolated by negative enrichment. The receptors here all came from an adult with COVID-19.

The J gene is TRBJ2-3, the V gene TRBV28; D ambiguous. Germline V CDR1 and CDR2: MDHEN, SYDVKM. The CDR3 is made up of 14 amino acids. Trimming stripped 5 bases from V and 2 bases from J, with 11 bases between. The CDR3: CASSPGPLTDTQYF. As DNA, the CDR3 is TGTGCCAGCAGTCCGGGTCCACTCACAGATACGCAGTATTTT.

In nucleotides, the CDR3 is TGTGCCAGCAGTTACTCCTCAGGACATCCCTATGGCTACACCTTC. Translating gives CASSYSSGHPYGYTF. The gene calls are TRBV6-5 and TRBJ1-2, with D possibly being TRBD1 (5 bases). The CDR3 runs 15 residues. The germline V gene has CDR1 MNHEY and CDR2 SVGAGI. Between the trimmed V and J ends, which lost 0 bases and 4 bases, there was a span of 12 bases.

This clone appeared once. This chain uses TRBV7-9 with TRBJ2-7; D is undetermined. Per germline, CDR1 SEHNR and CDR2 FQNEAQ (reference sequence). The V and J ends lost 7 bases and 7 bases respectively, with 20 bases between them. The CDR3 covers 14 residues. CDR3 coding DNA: TGTGCCAGCAACCGCCTTTCCGGCATGGGAGAGCAGTACTTC. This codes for CASNRLSGMGEQYF.

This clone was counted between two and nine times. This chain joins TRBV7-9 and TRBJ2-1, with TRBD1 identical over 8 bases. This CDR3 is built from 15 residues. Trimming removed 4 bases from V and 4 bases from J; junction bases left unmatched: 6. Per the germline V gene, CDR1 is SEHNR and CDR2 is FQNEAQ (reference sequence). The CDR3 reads CASSSRTGFYNEQFF. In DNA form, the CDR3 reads TGTGCCAGCAGCTCCCGGACAGGGTTTTACAATGAGCAGTTCTTC.

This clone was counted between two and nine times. CDR3 region: CASSPSRLAGGYEQYF. In DNA, the CDR3 is TGTGCCAGCAGCCCTAGCCGACTAGCGGGGGGCTACGAGCAGTACTTC. The chain combines TRBV27 with TRBJ2-7, with 13 bases aligning to TRBD2. Per germline, CDR1 MNHEY and CDR2 SMNVEV (reference sequence). The CDR3 extends over 16 amino acids. Trimming removed 6 bases from V and 3 bases from J; junction bases left unmatched: 8.

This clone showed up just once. The CDR3 region is CASNWDREGETQYF. The DNA of the CDR3 is TGTGCCAGCAATTGGGACAGGGAAGGAGAGACCCAGTACTTC. The gene calls are TRBV27 and TRBJ2-5; 9 nucleotides align to TRBD1. V trimming: 7 bases; J trimming: 4 bases; junction bases outside the gene matches: 7. Germline assignment: CDR1 MNHEY and CDR2 SMNVEV (reference sequence). The CDR3 has 14 residues.

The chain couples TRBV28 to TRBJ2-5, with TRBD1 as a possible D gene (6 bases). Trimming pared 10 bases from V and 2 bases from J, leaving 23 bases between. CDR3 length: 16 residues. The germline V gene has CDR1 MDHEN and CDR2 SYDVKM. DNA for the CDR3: TGTGCCACCGGACAGTGGGCAGGCAGCGGACAAGAGACCCAGTACTTC. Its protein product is CATGQWAGSGQETQYF.

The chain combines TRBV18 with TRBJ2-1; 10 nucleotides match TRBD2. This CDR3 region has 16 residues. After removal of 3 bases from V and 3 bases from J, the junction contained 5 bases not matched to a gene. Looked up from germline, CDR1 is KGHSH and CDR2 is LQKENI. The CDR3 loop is CASSPQREGLYNEQFF. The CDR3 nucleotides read TGTGCCAGCTCACCCCAGCGGGAGGGCCTCTACAATGAGCAGTTCTTC.

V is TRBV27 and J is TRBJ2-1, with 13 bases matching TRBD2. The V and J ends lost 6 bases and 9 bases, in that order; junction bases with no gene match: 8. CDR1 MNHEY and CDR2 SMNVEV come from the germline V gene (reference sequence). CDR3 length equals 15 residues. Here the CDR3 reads CASSEGTSGMSEQFF. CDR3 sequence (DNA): TGTGCCAGCAGCGAAGGGACTAGCGGGATGTCTGAGCAGTTCTTC.

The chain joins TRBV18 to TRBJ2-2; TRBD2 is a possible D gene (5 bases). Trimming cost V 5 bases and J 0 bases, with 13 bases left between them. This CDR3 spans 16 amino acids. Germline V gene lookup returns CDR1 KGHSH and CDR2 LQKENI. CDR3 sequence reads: CASSTTGSPNTGELFF. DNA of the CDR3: TGTGCCAGCTCAACCACGGGGAGCCCGAACACCGGGGAGCTGTTTTTT.

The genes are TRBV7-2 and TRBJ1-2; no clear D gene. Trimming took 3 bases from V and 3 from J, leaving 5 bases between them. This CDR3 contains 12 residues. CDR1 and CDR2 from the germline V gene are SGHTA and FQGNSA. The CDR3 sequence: CASSFRDYGYTF. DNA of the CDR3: TGTGCCAGCAGCTTTCGGGACTATGGCTACACCTTC.

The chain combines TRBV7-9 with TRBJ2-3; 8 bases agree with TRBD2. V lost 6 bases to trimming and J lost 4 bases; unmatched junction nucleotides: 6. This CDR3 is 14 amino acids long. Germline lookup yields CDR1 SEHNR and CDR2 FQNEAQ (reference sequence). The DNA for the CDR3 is TGTGCCAGCAGTTCCAGCGGGAGCTCAGATACGCAGTATTTT. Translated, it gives CASSSSGSSDTQYF.

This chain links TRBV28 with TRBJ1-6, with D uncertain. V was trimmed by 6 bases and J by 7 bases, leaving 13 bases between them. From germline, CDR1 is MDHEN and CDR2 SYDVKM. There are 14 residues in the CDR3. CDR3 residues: CASSPDISNSPLHF. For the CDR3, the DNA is TGTGCCAGCAGCCCCGACATCTCCAATTCACCCCTCCACTTT.